These 5 T cell receptor beta chains came from one sample sequenced in a study of CD8 T cells in Susac syndrome. Random hexamers were used to reverse transcribe the RNA input (about 0.5 to 1 ug). TCRdb re-analysed the immunoSEQ multiplex PCR reads in MiXCR, keeping a single row per CDR3 protein. This sample yields 100,000 or so distinct CDR3 sequences, of which 85% to 95% are seen a single time; about 0.28% belongs to the top ten. The sequenced sample consisted of CD4+ T cells from PBMCs. The source of these receptors is a human donor with Susac syndrome.

The CDR3 DNA reads as TGTGCCAGCAGTTTTGAAAGATCCACTCCGACAGGGGGCCAGGGGGAGCTGTTTTTT. Encoded protein: CASSFERSTPTGGQGELFF. The V gene is TRBV12-3 or TRBV12-4, the J gene TRBJ2-2, with TRBD1 matching over 10 bases. V was clipped by 3 bases and J by 8 bases; unmatched bases: 18. CDR3 length equals 19 residues.

The chain uses TRBV4-3 and TRBJ1-5; possible D gene TRBD1, 5 bases. This CDR3 has 15 amino acids. Between the trimmed V and J ends, which lost 4 bases and 6 bases, there was a span of 16 bases. From germline, CDR1 is LGHNA and CDR2 YSLEER. DNA of the CDR3: TGCGCCAGCAGCCTACAATTAGGGGTTGCTCAGCCCCAGCATTTT. Translating gives CASSLQLGVAQPQHF.

The table lists this clonotype with a count of one. CDR3 amino acids: CASSRTSTSYNEQFF. CDR3 coding DNA: TGTGCCAGCAGCCGGACTTCTACCTCCTACAATGAGCAGTTCTTC. The V and J genes are TRBV3-1 and TRBJ2-1; tentatively, D is TRBD2 (5 bases). V was cut by 4 bases and J by 0 bases, with 10 bases left in between. CDR1 is LGHDT, CDR2 YNNKEL, per germline (reference sequence). The CDR3 runs to 15 residues.

This sequence joins TRBV15 and TRBJ2-5, with unresolved D. This CDR3 region has 15 residues. Trimming left V 4 bases short and J 0 bases short, with 12 bases between. Germline V CDR1 and CDR2: LNHNV, YYDKDF (reference sequence). As DNA, the CDR3 is TGTGCCACCAGCACCAACTTCCTAGACCAAGAGACCCAGTACTTC. This encodes CATSTNFLDQETQYF.

The table lists this clonotype with a count of one. V gene TRBV30 combines with J gene TRBJ2-1; no clear D. Germline V gives CDR1 GTSNPN, CDR2 SVGIG (reference sequence). V was clipped by 0 bases and J by 10 bases, with 7 bases between them. The CDR3 contains 11 residues. The CDR3 region has the DNA TGTGCCTGGAGTGTGGATAGAGAGCAGTTCTTC. As protein: CAWSVDREQFF.